The present entry profiles one TCR beta chain with its context. Its antigen is unidentified. This entry comes from a study of response to subunit inactivated influenza vaccine. Findings and limits, study-wide: Few new T cells, the authors suggested, are recruited by each seasonal influenza vaccination.

CDR3 length equals 16 residues. V was cut by 6 bases and J by 7 bases, with 24 bases left in between. CDR1 is MNHEY, CDR2 SVGEGT, per germline. TCRdb reanalysed the RT-PCR reads using MiXCR and keeps one entry per CDR3 protein. The sample lists about 580,000 distinct CDR3 sequences, around 15% occurring once. This sequence originates from a man aged 50 or older who received an inactivated influenza vaccine. This chain connects TRBV6-2 or TRBV6-3 to TRBJ1-2, with D maybe TRBD1 (6 bases). The material was PBMCs from blood, obtained about 12 days after vaccination. CDR3 residues: CASRPTGLSGRFGYTF. CDR3 sequence (DNA): TGTGCCAGCAGACCGACAGGCCTTTCGGGGCGATTTGGCTACACCTTC.